These 9 T cell receptor beta chains were all obtained from the same sample, sequenced in a study of STAT5B mutations in CD4+ large granular lymphocyte leukemia. Clones were sequenced by immunoSEQ multiplex PCR, and TCRdb holds only the in-frame ones, with some missing. Here the sample spans around 28,000 clones, about 74% being singletons. Input material: CD4+ T cells from blood buffy coats. The receptor set was obtained from a human donor in good health.

This clone showed up just once. The V call is TRBV19, the J call TRBJ1-2; 8 bases match TRBD1. Per the germline V gene, CDR1 is LNHDA and CDR2 is SQIVND (reference sequence). V dropped 3 bases and J dropped 8; count of bases not matched to a gene: 26. The CDR3 contains 20 residues. CDR3 DNA sequence: TGTGCCAGTAGTATCGCAGAGCGACAGCGCCCGGGACAGGCCCTAGCGGGCTACACCTTC. The encoded protein is CASSIAERQRPGQALAGYTF. The whole variable domain, remainder taken from reference TRBV19 and TRBJ1-2, is DGGITQSPKYLFRKEGQNVTLSCEQNLNHDAMYWYRQDPGQGLRLIYYSQIVNDFQKGDIAEGYSVSREKKESFPLTVTSAQKNPTAFYLCASSIAERQRPGQALAGYTFGSGTRLTVV.

The chain has TRBV6-5 and TRBJ2-7; the D gene is possibly TRBD1 (6 bases). CDR3 length equals 12 residues. Trimming left V 6 bases short and J 7 bases short, with 13 bases between. Per the germline V gene, CDR1 is MNHEY and CDR2 is SVGAGI. CDR3 amino acids: CASRGAGGEQYF. The DNA for the CDR3 is TGTGCCAGCAGGGGGGCCGGTGGGGAGCAGTACTTC.

The V call is TRBV7-9, the J call TRBJ1-2; D is undetermined. Germline V gene data show CDR1 as SEHNR and CDR2 as FQNEAQ (reference sequence). The CDR3 length is 15 residues. With 0 bases removed from V and 3 bases from J, the gap between germline ends came to 11 bases. CDR3 amino acids: CASSLAGLRDYGYTF. CDR3 sequence (DNA): TGTGCCAGCAGCTTAGCCGGGCTTCGGGACTATGGCTACACCTTC.

This rearrangement joins TRBV19 to TRBJ2-5; D uncertain. This CDR3 has 14 amino acids. The V end was cut by 4 bases, the J end by 0 bases, with 9 bases between. The germline CDR1 and CDR2 sequences are LNHDA and SQIVND (reference sequence). The CDR3 spells CASSKALYQETQYF. CDR3 nucleotide sequence: TGTGCCAGTAGTAAGGCTCTGTACCAAGAGACCCAGTACTTC.

The rearrangement joins TRBV7-2 to TRBJ1-1; D is ambiguous. This CDR3 has 12 residues. V shed 3 bases and J shed 4 bases, with 6 bases lying between them. Germline lookup yields CDR1 SGHTA and CDR2 FQGNSA. CDR3 DNA: TGTGCCAGCAGCTTTATCGGCACTGAAGCTTTCTTT. Protein product: CASSFIGTEAFF.

The rearrangement joins TRBV27 to TRBJ2-3; D gene uncertain. Germline V lookup: CDR1 MNHEY, CDR2 SMNVEV (reference sequence). The CDR3 length is 14 residues. The V gene lost 3 bases and the J gene lost 2 bases, with 9 bases spanning the gap. The CDR3 bases are TGTGCCAGCAGTTTTGGCAGCTACACAGATACGCAGTATTTT. Translating gives CASSFGSYTDTQYF.

V usage is TRBV5-5 and J usage is TRBJ1-2; D might be TRBD1 (5 bases). Germline lookup yields CDR1 SGHKS and CDR2 YYEKEE (reference sequence). V was shortened by 4 bases and J by 2 bases, with 27 bases between the two germline ends. CDR3 size: 19 residues. The DNA of the CDR3 is TGTGCCAGCAGCCAAGCCGTTGGGGGGGGAAGCCCTCGGAACTATGGCTACACCTTC. Residues: CASSQAVGGGSPRNYGYTF.

This sequence joins TRBV19 and TRBJ1-1; D uncertain. The V gene's germline CDR1 is LNHDA and CDR2 SQIVND (reference sequence). V was cut by 7 bases and J by 5 bases, with 23 bases left in between. The CDR3 has 16 residues. The DNA for the CDR3 is TGTGCCAGTACCCAACCCCGGCCCGGCGGGTGGACTGAAGCTTTCTTT. It translates to CASTQPRPGGWTEAFF.

This chain uses TRBV7-2 with TRBJ1-1, with 12 bases fitting TRBD1. Germline assignment: CDR1 SGHTA and CDR2 FQGNSA. The CDR3 length is 16 residues. V lost 8 bases, J lost 0 bases, and 7 bases stayed unmatched. The CDR3 region is CASSPGTGGMNTEAFF. DNA of the CDR3: TGTGCCAGCTCCCCTGGGACAGGGGGCATGAACACTGAAGCTTTCTTT. Supplemented by reference TRBV7-2 and TRBJ1-1, the full variable domain reads GAGVSQSPSNKVTEKGKDVELRCDPISGHTALYWYRQSLGQGLEFLIYFQGNSAPDKSGLPSDRFSAERTGGSVSTLTIQRTQQEDSAVYLCASSPGTGGMNTEAFFGQGTRLTVV.